This TCR beta chain was sequenced during a study of lymphopenia after photon versus proton radiotherapy. Assay used: immunoSEQ multiplex PCR; TCRdb lists only in-frame clones, some missing. Of approximately 65,000 clones in the sample, 87% were seen once. This CDR3 comprises 14 residues. CDR1 and CDR2 from the germline V gene are MNHNS and SASEGT. Trimming took 4 bases from V and 9 from J, leaving 13 bases between them. This sequence was found in an elderly man with esophageal cancer. V usage is TRBV6-1 and J usage is TRBJ1-6; D is unresolved. Sequenced here: peripheral blood, sampled from a patient treated with proton-based radiotherapy. CDR3 region: CASSVRVIGSPLHF. CDR3 coding DNA: TGTGCCAGCAGTGTAAGAGTAATAGGTTCACCCCTCCACTTT.